This TCR beta chain was profiled in a study of blood T cell repertoires in COVID-19. Turning to the study itself: The United States, Italy and Spain supplied acute and convalescent COVID-19 samples. The analysed material was cDNA or gDNA that came from T cells, B-cell-depleted T cells, or PBMCs.

The CDR3 has 15 residues. The V end lost 1 base, the J end lost 2 bases, and 9 bases lay between the germline ends. Germline V gene sequence: CDR1 LNHDA, CDR2 SQIVND (reference sequence). Method: immunoSEQ multiplex PCR; TCRdb's copy keeps in-frame clones and lacks some. The top ten clones hold about 3.9% of a sample with around 150,000 clones, 75% to 85% of them seen once. The specimen was peripheral blood. The origin of this receptor is a man in his 60s with acute or convalescent COVID-19. The rearrangement joins TRBV19 to TRBJ2-1; possible D gene TRBD2, 6 bases. CDR3 region: CASSIVTSTYNEQFF. The DNA for the CDR3 is TGTGCCAGTAGTATAGTGACTAGTACCTACAATGAGCAGTTCTTC.